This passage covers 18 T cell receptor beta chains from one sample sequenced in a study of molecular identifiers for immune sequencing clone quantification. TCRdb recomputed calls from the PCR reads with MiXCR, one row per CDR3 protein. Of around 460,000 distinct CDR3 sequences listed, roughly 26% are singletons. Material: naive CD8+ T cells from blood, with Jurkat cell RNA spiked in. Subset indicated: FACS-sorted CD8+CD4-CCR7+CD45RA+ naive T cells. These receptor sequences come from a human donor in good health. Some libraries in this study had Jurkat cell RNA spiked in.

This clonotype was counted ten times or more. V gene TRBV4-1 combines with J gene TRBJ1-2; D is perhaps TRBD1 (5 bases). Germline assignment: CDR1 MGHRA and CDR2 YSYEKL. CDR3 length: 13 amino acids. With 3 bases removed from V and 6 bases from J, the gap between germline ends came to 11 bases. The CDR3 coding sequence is TGCGCCAGCAGCCAGATCGGGGCTCATGGCTACACCTTC. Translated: CASSQIGAHGYTF.

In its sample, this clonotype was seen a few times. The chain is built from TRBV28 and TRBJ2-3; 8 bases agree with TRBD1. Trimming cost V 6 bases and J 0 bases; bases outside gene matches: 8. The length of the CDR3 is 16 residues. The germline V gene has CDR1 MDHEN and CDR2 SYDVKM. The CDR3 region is CASRGVGQESTDTQYF. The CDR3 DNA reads TGTGCCAGCAGAGGAGTGGGACAGGAAAGCACAGATACGCAGTATTTT.

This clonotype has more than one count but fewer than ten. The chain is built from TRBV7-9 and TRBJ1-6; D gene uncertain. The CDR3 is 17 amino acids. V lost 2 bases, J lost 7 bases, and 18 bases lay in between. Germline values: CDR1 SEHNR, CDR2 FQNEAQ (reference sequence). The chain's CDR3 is CASSLIMTSVANSPLHF. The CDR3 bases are TGTGCCAGCAGCTTAATTATGACCTCTGTGGCCAATTCACCCCTCCACTTT.

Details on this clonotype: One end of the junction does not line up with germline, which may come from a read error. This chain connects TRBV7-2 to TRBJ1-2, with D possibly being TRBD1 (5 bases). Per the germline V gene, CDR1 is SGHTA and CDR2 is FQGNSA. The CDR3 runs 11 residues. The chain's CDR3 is CASRLATAYTF. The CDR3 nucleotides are TGTGCCAGCCGCTTAGCGACAGCTTACACCTTC.

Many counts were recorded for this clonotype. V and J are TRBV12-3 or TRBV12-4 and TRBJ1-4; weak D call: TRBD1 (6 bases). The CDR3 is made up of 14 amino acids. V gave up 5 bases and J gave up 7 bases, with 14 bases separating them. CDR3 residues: CASSPPAGVEKLFF. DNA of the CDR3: TGTGCCAGCAGTCCCCCCGCAGGGGTTGAAAAACTGTTTTTT.

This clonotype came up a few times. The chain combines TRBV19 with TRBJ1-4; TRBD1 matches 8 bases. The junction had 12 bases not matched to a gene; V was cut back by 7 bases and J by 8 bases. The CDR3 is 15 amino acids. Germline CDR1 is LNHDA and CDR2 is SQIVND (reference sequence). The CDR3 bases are TGTGCCAGTACCCCTACGGACAGGGTGGAGGAAAAACTGTTTTTT. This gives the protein CASTPTDRVEEKLFF.

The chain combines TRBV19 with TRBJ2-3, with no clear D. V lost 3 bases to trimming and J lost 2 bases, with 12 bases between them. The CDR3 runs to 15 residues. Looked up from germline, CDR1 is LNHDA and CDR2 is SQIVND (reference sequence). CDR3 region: CASSIGTFYTDTQYF. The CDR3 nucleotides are TGTGCCAGTAGTATTGGAACTTTCTACACAGATACGCAGTATTTT.

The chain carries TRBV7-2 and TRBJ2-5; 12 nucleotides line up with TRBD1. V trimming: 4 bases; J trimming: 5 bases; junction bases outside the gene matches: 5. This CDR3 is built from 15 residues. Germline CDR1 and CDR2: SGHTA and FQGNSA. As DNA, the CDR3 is TGTGCCAGCAGCTGGGGACAGGGGGCTGCGGAGACCCAGTACTTC. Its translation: CASSWGQGAAETQYF.

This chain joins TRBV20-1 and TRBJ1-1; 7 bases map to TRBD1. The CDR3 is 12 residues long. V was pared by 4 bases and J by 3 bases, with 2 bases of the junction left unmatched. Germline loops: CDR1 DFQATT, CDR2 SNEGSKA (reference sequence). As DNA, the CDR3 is TGCAGTGCTAAAGGGGGCTACACTGAAGCTTTCTTT. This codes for CSAKGGYTEAFF.

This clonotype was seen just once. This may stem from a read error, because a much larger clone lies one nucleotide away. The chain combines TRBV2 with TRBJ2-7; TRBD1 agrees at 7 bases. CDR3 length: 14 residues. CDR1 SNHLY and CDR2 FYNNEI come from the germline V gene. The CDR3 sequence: CAGSYPGTAYEQYF. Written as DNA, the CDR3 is TGTGCCGGCAGTTACCCCGGGACAGCTTACGAGCAGTACTTC. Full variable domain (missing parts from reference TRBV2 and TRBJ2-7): EPEVTQTPSHQVTQMGQEVILRCVPISNHLYFYWYRQILGQKVEFLVSFYNNEISEKSEIFDDQFSVERPDGSNFTLKIRSTKLEDSAMYFCAGSYPGTAYEQYFGPGTRLTVT.

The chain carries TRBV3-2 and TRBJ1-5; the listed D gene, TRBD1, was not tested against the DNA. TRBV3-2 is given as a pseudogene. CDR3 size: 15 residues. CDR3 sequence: CASSLLRTDNQPQHF. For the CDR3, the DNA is TGTGCCAGCAGCCTTCTACGGACAGACAATCAGCCCCAGCATTTT.

CDR3 protein: CASSLPGYSYEQYF. As DNA, the CDR3 is TGTGCCAGCAGCTTACCAGGGTACTCCTACGAGCAGTACTTC. The chain uses TRBV11-2 and TRBJ2-7; tentatively, D is TRBD1 (5 bases). V lost 2 bases and J lost 0, with 8 bases in between. From germline, CDR1 is SGHAT and CDR2 FQNNGV. The CDR3 loop spans 14 amino acids. Using reference TRBV11-2 and TRBJ2-7 for the parts outside the CDR3, the full variable domain is EAGVAQSPRYKIIEKRQSVAFWCNPISGHATLYWYQQILGQGPKLLIQFQNNGVVDDSQLPKDRFSAERLKGVDSTLKIQPAKLEDSAVYLCASSLPGYSYEQYFGPGTRLTVT.

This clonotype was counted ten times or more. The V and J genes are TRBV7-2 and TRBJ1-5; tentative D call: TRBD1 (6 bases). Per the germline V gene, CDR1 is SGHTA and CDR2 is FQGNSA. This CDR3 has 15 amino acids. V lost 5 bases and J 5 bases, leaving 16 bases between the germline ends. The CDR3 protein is CASSPDAGAYQPQHF. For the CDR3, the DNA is TGTGCCAGCAGCCCAGACGCGGGGGCTTATCAGCCCCAGCATTTT.

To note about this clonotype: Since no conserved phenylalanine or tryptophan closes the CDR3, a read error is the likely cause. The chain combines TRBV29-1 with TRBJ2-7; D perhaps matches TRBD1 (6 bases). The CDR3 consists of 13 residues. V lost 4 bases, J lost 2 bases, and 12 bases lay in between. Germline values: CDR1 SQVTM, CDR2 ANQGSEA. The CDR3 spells CSVGPGDTYEQYY. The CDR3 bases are TGCAGCGTTGGGCCAGGGGATACCTACGAGCAGTACTAC.

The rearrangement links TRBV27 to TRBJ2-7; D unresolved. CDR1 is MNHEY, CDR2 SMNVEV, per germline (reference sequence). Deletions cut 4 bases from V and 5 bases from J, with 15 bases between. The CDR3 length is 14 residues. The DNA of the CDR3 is TGTGCCAGCAGTTGGGCTGGTGGTTGGGACGAGCAGTACTTC. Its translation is CASSWAGGWDEQYF.

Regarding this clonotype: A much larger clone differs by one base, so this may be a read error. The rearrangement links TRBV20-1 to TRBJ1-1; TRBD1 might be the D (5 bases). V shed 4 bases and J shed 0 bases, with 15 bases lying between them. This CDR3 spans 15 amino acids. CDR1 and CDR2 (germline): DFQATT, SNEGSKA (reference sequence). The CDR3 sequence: CSANWVDSLNTEAFF. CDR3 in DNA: TGCAGTGCTAATTGGGTTGACAGCCTGAACACTGAAGCTTTCTTT.

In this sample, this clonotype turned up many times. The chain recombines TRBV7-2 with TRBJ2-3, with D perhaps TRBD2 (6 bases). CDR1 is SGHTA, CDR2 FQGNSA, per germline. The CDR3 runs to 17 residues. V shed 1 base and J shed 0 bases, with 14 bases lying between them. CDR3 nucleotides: TGTGCCAGCAGCTTAGGACTCGGGGGACTGAGCACAGATACGCAGTATTTT. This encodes CASSLGLGGLSTDTQYF.

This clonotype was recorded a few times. In DNA form, the CDR3 reads TGTGCCAGCAGTTTCCCGTACGGTGTGTACACCGGGGAGCTGTTTTTT. Its translation: CASSFPYGVYTGELFF. V is TRBV28 and J is TRBJ2-2; no firm D call. There are 16 residues in the CDR3. Germline loops: CDR1 MDHEN, CDR2 SYDVKM. Trimming left V 3 bases short and J 3 bases short, with 14 bases between.